This TCR beta chain is drawn from a study of T cell responses to AZD1222 COVID-19 vaccine. There are a few counts of this clone. The antigen remains undetermined. Pooled in the analysis were second doses at about 4 or about 12 weeks. With 5 bases removed from V and 0 bases from J, the gap between germline ends came to 16 bases. The CDR3 is 17 residues long. Looked up from germline, CDR1 is SGHTA and CDR2 is FQGNSA. Profiling relied on immunoSEQ multiplex PCR, and the TCRdb table lists in-frame clones only, not all of them. The top ten hold 26% of the sample, which has 190,000 or so clones, more than 70% seen once. Broader study findings: Baseline seropositives among AZD1222 recipients totaled only 5 to 7. Along spike, vaccine-associated CD4 TCRs were found throughout, with dominance at 160-218 and 743-854.

Specimen: peripheral blood, collected 28 days after the second AZD1222 dose. The chain combines TRBV7-2 with TRBJ1-4; D is unresolved. This sequence was found in an adult who received the AZD1222 COVID-19 vaccine. CDR3 loop: CASSARGGFATNEKLFF. The CDR3, as DNA: TGTGCCAGCAGCGCTCGGGGAGGGTTTGCAACTAATGAAAAACTGTTTTTT.